Following are 14 T cell receptor beta chains from one sample sequenced in a study of CD8 T cells in ankylosing spondylitis. These receptors have no identified antigens. Study-level results: Several highly homologous variants made up a TCR beta motif that seemed to typify ankylosing spondylitis blood.

TCRdb independently ran MiXCR on the 5' RACE reads; one entry per CDR3 protein. The sample has approximately 300,000 distinct CDR3 sequences; roughly 8% are singletons. The sequenced sample was blood, either unsorted or a sorted T cell fraction (not recorded which). The receptor source for this set is a male donor with ankylosing spondylitis.

In DNA form, the CDR3 reads TGTGCCAGCAGCCTTCAGACTCACCACGTCTCCTTGGCCAACTCCTACGAGCAGTACTTC. It codes for CASSLQTHHVSLANSYEQYF. The chain uses TRBV11-2 and TRBJ2-7; unclear D gene. Trimming stripped 5 bases from V and 0 bases from J, with 29 bases between. Per germline, CDR1 SGHAT and CDR2 FQNNGV. The CDR3 totals 20 residues. The full variable domain, rest sourced from reference TRBV11-2 and TRBJ2-7, is EAGVAQSPRYKIIEKRQSVAFWCNPISGHATLYWYQQILGQGPKLLIQFQNNGVVDDSQLPKDRFSAERLKGVDSTLKIQPAKLEDSAVYLCASSLQTHHVSLANSYEQYFGPGTRLTVT.

This clonotype was detected many times. The rearrangement links TRBV20-1 to TRBJ1-3; D is unclear. In germline, CDR1 is DFQATT, CDR2 SNEGSKA (reference sequence). The CDR3 spans 13 residues. The V end was cut by 4 bases, the J end by 4 bases, with 11 bases between. In nucleotides, the CDR3 is TGCAGTGCTACCCCTCCCGGGGGAAACACCATATATTTT. Translation gives CSATPPGGNTIYF.

This clonotype came up a few times. This chain joins TRBV10-3 and TRBJ2-2; perhaps TRBD1 as D (6 bases). This CDR3 comprises 13 residues. Trimming removed 10 bases at V and 0 bases at J, with 9 bases between. Germline V lookup: CDR1 ENHRY, CDR2 SYGVKD. The DNA for the CDR3 is TGTGCCACTGGGACACCGAACACCGGGGAGCTGTTTTTT. Protein product: CATGTPNTGELFF.

This clonotype was seen more than once but under ten times. The chain employs TRBV12-5 and TRBJ2-5; tentative D call: TRBD1 (7 bases). Germline CDR1 and CDR2: LGHNT and FRNRAP. Trimming left V 1 base short and J 4 bases short, with 10 bases between. The CDR3 runs 14 residues. CDR3 residues: CASGLGRGRETQYF. In DNA form, the CDR3 reads TGTGCTAGTGGTTTGGGGAGGGGGCGAGAGACCCAGTACTTC.

This clonotype was detected ten times or more. The gene calls are TRBV4-2 and TRBJ2-1, with 10 bases identical to TRBD1. The CDR3 consists of 16 residues. The V gene end was trimmed by 4 bases and the J gene end by 4 bases; junction bases not matched to a gene: 7. From germline, CDR1 is LGHNA and CDR2 YNFKEQ. The CDR3 sequence: CASSPTDRGIYNEQFF. The CDR3 DNA reads TGTGCCAGCAGCCCAACGGACAGGGGGATTTACAATGAGCAGTTCTTC.

In the case of this clonotype: Since the CDR3 does not end with the conserved phenylalanine or tryptophan, this likely comes from a read error. DNA of the CDR3: TGTGCCAGCAGGATGACTAGCGGGGGATCCTACGAGCAGTACCTC. Its protein is CASRMTSGGSYEQYL. The chain uses TRBV12-3 or TRBV12-4 and TRBJ2-7, with 12 bases lining up with TRBD2. The CDR3 consists of 15 residues. J lost 1 base, V lost 6 bases, and 4 bases had no gene match.

The table lists this clonotype with a few counts. The CDR3 region has the DNA TGCGCCAGCAGCTTGCACAGAACGAACACCGGGGAGCTGTTTTTT. Its translation: CASSLHRTNTGELFF. V is TRBV5-1 and J is TRBJ2-2, with D uncertain. CDR1 SGHRS and CDR2 YFSETQ come from the germline V gene. Trimming stripped 1 base from V and 0 bases from J, with 7 bases between. There are 15 residues in the CDR3.

This clonotype appeared a few times. The V call is TRBV6-6, the J call TRBJ2-5; tentative D call: TRBD2 (5 bases). The CDR3 sequence is 13 residues long. Germline values: CDR1 MNHNY, CDR2 SVGAGI (reference sequence). Trimming took off 3 bases at V and 5 bases at J, with 10 bases between the two ends. Written as DNA, the CDR3 is TGTGCCAGCAGTTATTTGGGCGGGGAGACCCAGTACTTC. It specifies CASSYLGGETQYF.

This clonotype has only a few counts. This chain uses TRBV7-9 with TRBJ2-1, with 7 bases aligning to TRBD2. This CDR3 is 16 amino acids long. Trimming cost V 5 bases and J 2 bases; bases outside gene matches: 9. CDR1 and CDR2 from the germline V gene are SEHNR and FQNEAQ (reference sequence). In nucleotides, the CDR3 is TGTGCCAGCAGCCCGTTGGGAGGGAACCCCTACAATGAGCAGTTCTTC. Translation: CASSPLGGNPYNEQFF.

This clonotype was seen a single time. The chain carries TRBV5-6 and TRBJ2-1; D is possibly TRBD2 (6 bases). Trimming removed 4 bases at V and 2 bases at J, with 16 bases between. CDR3 length: 16 residues. Germline loops: CDR1 SGHDT, CDR2 YYEEEE. The CDR3 sequence is CASSPVGTGAYNEQFF. The CDR3, as DNA: TGTGCCAGCAGCCCGGTGGGGACTGGAGCCTACAATGAGCAGTTCTTC.

This clonotype was seen a handful of times. The chain carries TRBV5-1 and TRBJ2-2, with 8 nucleotides matching TRBD2. The CDR3 is 16 amino acids. Germline V gene lookup returns CDR1 SGHRS and CDR2 YFSETQ. With 1 base clipped from V and 5 bases from J, the junction kept 7 bases outside the gene matches. The CDR3 protein is CASSLTLGTRTGELFF. CDR3 coding DNA: TGCGCCAGCAGCTTGACTCTCGGGACTAGGACCGGGGAGCTGTTTTTT.

This clonotype has only a few counts. The rearrangement links TRBV4-3 to TRBJ1-1; D gene uncertain. The CDR3 extends over 15 amino acids. Per germline, CDR1 LGHNA and CDR2 YSLEER. V gave up 1 base and J gave up 5 bases, with 14 bases separating them. The CDR3 DNA sequence: TGCGCCAGCAGCCAAGTCAACAGCCAATGGACTGAAGCTTTCTTT. Residues: CASSQVNSQWTEAFF.

This clonotype was counted only a few times. This chain uses TRBV27 with TRBJ2-3; D is ambiguous. Germline lookup yields CDR1 MNHEY and CDR2 SMNVEV (reference sequence). The CDR3 sequence is 11 residues long. The ends were cut back, 5 bases at V and 6 bases at J, with 6 bases in the middle. CDR3 bases: TGTGCCAGCAGTCCCGGCGATACGCAGTATTTT. Its translation is CASSPGDTQYF.

This clonotype has just a few counts. This chain links TRBV5-1 with TRBJ2-1; TRBD2 agrees at 8 bases. The J segment lost 6 bases and the V segment lost 4 bases, leaving 9 bases of the junction unmatched. CDR3 length equals 15 residues. Germline V gene sequence: CDR1 SGHRS, CDR2 YFSETQ. The CDR3 loop reads CASSGGASGPNEQFF. CDR3 coding DNA: TGCGCCAGCAGCGGAGGGGCTAGCGGGCCCAATGAGCAGTTCTTC. Looking up the rest from reference TRBV5-1 and TRBJ2-1 gives the full variable domain: KAGVTQTPRYLIKTRGQQVTLSCSPISGHRSVSWYQQTPGQGLQFLFEYFSETQRNKGNFPGRFSGRQFSNSRSEMNVSTLELGDSALYLCASSGGASGPNEQFFGPGTRLTVL.